Following are 19 T cell receptor beta chains from one sample sequenced in a study of cytotoxic CD8 clonotypes in ibrutinib-treated CLL. Some clones are missing from TCRdb's copy, which holds only in-frame ones; the method was immunoSEQ multiplex PCR. The sample contains some 43,000 clones, around 68% of which appear only once. Here the sequenced sample was PBMCs, taken after 12 months of ibrutinib treatment. All receptors derive from a human donor with chronic lymphocytic leukemia.

This clone was seen only once. This chain links TRBV6-6 with TRBJ1-2; 12 bases agree with TRBD1. This CDR3 contains 14 residues. After removal of 10 bases from V and 8 bases from J, the junction contained 11 bases not matched to a gene. Germline V gene sequence: CDR1 MNHNY, CDR2 SVGAGI (reference sequence). Here the CDR3 reads CATERGQGASGYTF. As DNA, the CDR3 is TGTGCCACAGAACGGGGACAGGGGGCTTCCGGCTACACCTTC.

This clone was picked up a small number of times. The rearrangement uses TRBV6-5 and TRBJ1-2, with 7 bases aligning to TRBD1. Germline values: CDR1 MNHEY, CDR2 SVGAGI. The J segment lost 1 base and the V segment lost 2 bases, leaving 4 bases of the junction unmatched. The CDR3 contains 15 residues. CDR3 coding DNA: TGTGCCAGCAGTTACGTTTCAGGGGGTAACTATGGCTACACCTTC. It encodes CASSYVSGGNYGYTF.

The gene calls are TRBV2 and TRBJ2-1; 12 bases are a match to TRBD2. CDR3 length: 17 residues. The germline V gene encodes CDR1 SNHLY and CDR2 FYNNEI. The V segment lost 2 bases and the J segment 4 bases; nucleotides outside the gene matches: 6. The CDR3 here is CASSERALAGGYNEQFF. DNA of the CDR3: TGTGCCAGCAGTGAAAGGGCCCTAGCGGGGGGGTACAATGAGCAGTTCTTC.

The rearrangement links TRBV10-3 to TRBJ2-3; 9 bases are shared with TRBD2. The length of the CDR3 is 19 residues. The J segment lost 2 bases and the V segment lost 6 bases, leaving 18 bases of the junction unmatched. Germline V gives CDR1 ENHRY, CDR2 SYGVKD. The CDR3 coding sequence is TGTGCCATCAGCCCCCGCGGGCGGGGGGGCCGCGTCGACACAGATACGCAGTATTTT. This sequence encodes CAISPRGRGGRVDTDTQYF.

This clone occurred once. Other DNA variants within this sample encode the same CDR3. The chain links TRBV27 to TRBJ2-2; D gene ambiguous. Germline V CDR1 and CDR2: MNHEY, SMNVEV (reference sequence). The V gene lost 3 bases and the J gene lost 4 bases, with 3 bases spanning the gap. The CDR3 totals 12 residues. This CDR3 reads CASSFSTGELFF. The CDR3 bases are TGTGCCAGCAGTTTCAGCACCGGGGAGCTGTTTTTT.

V gene TRBV9 combines with J gene TRBJ1-3; no clear D gene. The CDR3 sequence is 14 residues long. CDR1 and CDR2 from the germline V gene are SGDLS and YYNGEE. V lost 0 bases to trimming and J lost 3 bases, with 7 bases between them. CDR3 DNA: TGTGCCAGCAGCGTAGACTGGGATGGAAACACCATATATTTT. Translated: CASSVDWDGNTIYF.

J is TRBJ1-1 and V is TRBV6-1; no definite D call. The CDR3 is made up of 13 amino acids. CDR1 is MNHNS, CDR2 SASEGT, per germline. V was trimmed by 7 bases and J by 0 bases, leaving 9 bases between them. CDR3 amino acids: CASTFGMNTEAFF. In nucleotides, the CDR3 is TGTGCCAGCACGTTTGGAATGAACACTGAAGCTTTCTTT.

This sequence joins TRBV9 and TRBJ1-2; TRBD1 aligns across 7 bases. This CDR3 comprises 15 residues. V lost 0 bases, J lost 2 bases, and 4 bases stayed unmatched. The germline gives CDR1 SGDLS, CDR2 YYNGEE. CDR3 amino acids: CASSVERGQNYGYTF. CDR3 nucleotides: TGTGCCAGCAGCGTAGAAAGGGGACAGAACTATGGCTACACCTTC.

The chain has TRBV10-3 and TRBJ1-1; D gene unclear. The CDR3 is made up of 13 amino acids. Germline-derived CDR1 and CDR2 are ENHRY and SYGVKD. V lost 3 bases to trimming and J lost 2 bases, with 7 bases between them. The CDR3 DNA sequence: TGTGCCATCAGTGATGGCAGAAACACTGAAGCTTTCTTT. It yields the protein CAISDGRNTEAFF.

J is TRBJ2-5 and V is TRBV7-9; 7 positions agree with TRBD1. V gave up 1 base and J gave up 1 base; unmatched junction bases: 3. Per germline, CDR1 SEHNR and CDR2 FQNEAQ (reference sequence). The CDR3 totals 15 residues. This CDR3 is CASSLGGGSQETQYF. As DNA, the CDR3 is TGTGCCAGCAGCTTAGGAGGGGGCTCCCAAGAGACCCAGTACTTC.

This clone was observed a handful of times. This rearrangement joins TRBV27 to TRBJ1-1; D remains unclear. Looked up from germline, CDR1 is MNHEY and CDR2 is SMNVEV (reference sequence). The V and J ends lost 7 bases and 0 bases respectively, with 9 bases between them. CDR3 length equals 13 residues. As DNA, the CDR3 is TGTGCCAGCACTGAGGGAATGAACACTGAAGCTTTCTTT. It is translated as CASTEGMNTEAFF.

This clone was seen more than once but under ten times. The chain couples TRBV2 to TRBJ1-5, with TRBD1 as a possible D gene (5 bases). CDR1 and CDR2 from the germline V gene are SNHLY and FYNNEI. This CDR3 comprises 14 residues. Trimming pared 7 bases from V and 1 base from J, leaving 11 bases between. This CDR3 is CASMGHQSNQPQHF. The CDR3 nucleotides are TGTGCCAGCATGGGGCACCAAAGCAATCAGCCCCAGCATTTT.

The genes are TRBV5-5 and TRBJ1-1, with TRBD1 as a possible D gene (5 bases). Trimming pared 4 bases from V and 2 bases from J, leaving 12 bases between. This CDR3 comprises 14 residues. The V gene's germline CDR1 is SGHKS and CDR2 YYEKEE (reference sequence). CDR3 bases: TGTGCCAGCAGCCCGGGACCCGATAACACTGAAGCTTTCTTT. Its translation: CASSPGPDNTEAFF.

As to this clone: At one end the junction does not follow the germline gene, possibly because of a read error. V usage is TRBV9 and J usage is TRBJ1-2; TRBD1 matches at 12 bases. CDR1 is SGDLS, CDR2 YYNGEE, per germline. The CDR3 extends over 13 amino acids. CDR3 region: CASSVGGQGALVF. CDR3 nucleotide sequence: TGTGCCAGCAGCGTAGGGGGACAGGGGGCGTTGGTCTTC.

The chain combines TRBV30 with TRBJ1-5; TRBD1 agrees at 9 bases. Germline CDR1 and CDR2: GTSNPN and SVGIG (reference sequence). There are 15 residues in the CDR3. The V and J ends lost 1 base and 4 bases, in that order; junction bases with no gene match: 5. CDR3 loop: CAWSARGQGNQPQHF. DNA for the CDR3: TGTGCCTGGAGTGCCCGGGGACAGGGAAATCAGCCCCAGCATTTT.

This chain connects TRBV7-3 to TRBJ2-5; 8 bases are a match to TRBD1. Trimming took 5 bases from V and 5 from J; bases not matched to a gene: 10. The CDR3 runs to 15 residues. CDR1 is SGHTA and CDR2 is FQGTGA in the germline V gene. The CDR3, as DNA: TGTGCCAGCAGCCCTCACTCAGGGGGCGGTGAGACCCAGTACTTC. Its translation is CASSPHSGGGETQYF.

The chain combines TRBV6-4 with TRBJ2-1; 8 positions match TRBD1. Germline CDR1 and CDR2: MRHNA and SNTAGT. The CDR3 has 15 residues. J lost 6 bases, V lost 4 bases, and 8 bases had no gene match. The CDR3 reads CASSGRWTGTNEQFF. For the CDR3, the DNA is TGTGCCAGCAGTGGTCGGTGGACAGGGACCAATGAGCAGTTCTTC.

The J gene is TRBJ2-4, the V gene TRBV6-5; unclear D gene. The V end was cut by 7 bases, the J end by 0 bases, with 10 bases between. This CDR3 region has 14 residues. The germline CDR1 and CDR2 sequences are MNHEY and SVGAGI. CDR3 in amino acids: CASMVNLAKNIQYF. CDR3 bases: TGTGCCAGCATGGTCAACCTAGCCAAAAACATTCAGTACTTC.

The CDR3 sequence is CASSLWRGDENIQYF. The CDR3 DNA follows: TGTGCCAGCAGCTTGTGGCGGGGGGATGAAAACATTCAGTACTTC. The V gene is TRBV7-2, the J gene TRBJ2-4, with 8 bases identical to TRBD2. Germline lookup yields CDR1 SGHTA and CDR2 FQGNSA. V lost 3 bases, J lost 5 bases, and 6 bases stayed unmatched. This CDR3 has 15 amino acids.